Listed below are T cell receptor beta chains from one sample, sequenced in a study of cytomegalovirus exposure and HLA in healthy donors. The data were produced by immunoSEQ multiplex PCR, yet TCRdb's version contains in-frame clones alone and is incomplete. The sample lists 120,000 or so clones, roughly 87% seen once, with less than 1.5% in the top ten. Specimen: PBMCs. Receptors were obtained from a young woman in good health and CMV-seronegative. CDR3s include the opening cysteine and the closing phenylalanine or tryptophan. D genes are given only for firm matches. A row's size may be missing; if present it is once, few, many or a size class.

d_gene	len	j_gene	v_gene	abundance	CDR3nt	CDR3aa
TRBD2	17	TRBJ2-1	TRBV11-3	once	TGTGCCAGCAGCTTAGGTGCACTAGCGGGGGCCGCCAATGAGCAGTTCTTC	CASSLGALAGAANEQFF
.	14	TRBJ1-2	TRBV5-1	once	TGCGCCAGCAGCTTGGAGGGGCAGAACTATGGCTACACCTTC	CASSLEGQNYGYTF
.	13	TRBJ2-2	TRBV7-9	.	TGTGCCAGCACCTCTAAAGGGGCCGGGGAGCTGTTTTTT	CASTSKGAGELFF
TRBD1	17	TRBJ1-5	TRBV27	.	TGTGCCAGCAGTTTTAGGGGAAGGGGGCTTAGCAATCAGCCCCAGCATTTT	CASSFRGRGLSNQPQHF
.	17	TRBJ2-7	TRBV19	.	TGTGCCAGTAGTATGAGAGTTTTGGGGGGTTTTCTCTACGAGCAGTACTTC	CASSMRVLGGFLYEQYF
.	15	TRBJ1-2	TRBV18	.	TGTGCCAGCTCACCACAGCTCGAGGGAAACTATGGCTACACCTTC	CASSPQLEGNYGYTF
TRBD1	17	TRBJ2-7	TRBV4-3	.	TGCGCCAGCAGCCAAGGACTACCGGGACAGGGGGCTCTCGAGCAGTACTTC	CASSQGLPGQGALEQYF
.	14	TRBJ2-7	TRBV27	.	TGTGCCAGCGGATCTGCTAGCAAACTCTACGAGCAGTACTTC	CASGSASKLYEQYF
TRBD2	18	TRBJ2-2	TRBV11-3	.	TGTGCCAGCAGCTTAGGGCCCGGGACTAGCGGGGACACCGGGGAGCTGTTTTTT	CASSLGPGTSGDTGELFF
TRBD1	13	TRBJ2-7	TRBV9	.	TGTGCCAGCAGCCCCTGGACAGGCTACGAGCAGTACTTC	CASSPWTGYEQYF
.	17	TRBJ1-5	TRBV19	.	TGTGCCAGTAGTAGAAGACAGCAGACAGTGGGGAATCAGCCCCAGCATTTT	CASSRRQQTVGNQPQHF
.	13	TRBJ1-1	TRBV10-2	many	TGCGCCAGCACCACCGGACCGGGAATAGAAGCTTTCTTT	CASTTGPGIEAFF
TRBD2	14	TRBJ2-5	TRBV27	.	TGTGCCAGCAGGCGGACTAGCGGGACGGAGACCCAGTACTTC	CASRRTSGTETQYF
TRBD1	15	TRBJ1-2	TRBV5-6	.	TGTGCCAGCAGCTTCGGGACAGGGGGCGGGTATGGCTACACCTTC	CASSFGTGGGYGYTF
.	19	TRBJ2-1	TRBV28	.	TGTGCCAGCAGTTTATTGGGGGGGCGCCTACCCGCCCTTAACAATGAGCAGTTCTTC	CASSLLGGRLPALNNEQFF
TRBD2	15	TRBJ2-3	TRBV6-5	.	TGTGCCAGCAGTCAGACTAGCGCGAGTCCAGATACGCAGTATTTT	CASSQTSASPDTQYF
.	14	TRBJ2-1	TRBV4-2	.	TGTGCCAGCAGCCAGGATGGTTCGGGGGTTGAGCAGTTCTTC	CASSQDGSGVEQFF
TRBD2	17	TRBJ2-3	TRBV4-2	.	TGTGCCAGCAGCCAAGACGGACTAGCGGAGGACACAGATACGCAGTATTTT	CASSQDGLAEDTDTQYF
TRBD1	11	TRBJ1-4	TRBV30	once	TGTGCCTCCGGGACAGCTAAAAAACTGTTTTTT	CASGTAKKLFF
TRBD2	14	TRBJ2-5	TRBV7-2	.	TGTGCCAGCAGCTTTGCGGGAGGGGGCGAGACCCAGTACTTC	CASSFAGGGETQYF
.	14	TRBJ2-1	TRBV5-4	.	TGTGCCAGCAGCCAGGACAGCTCCTACAATGAGCAGTTCTTC	CASSQDSSYNEQFF
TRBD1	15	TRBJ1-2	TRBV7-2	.	TGTGCCAGCAGCACCTGGACAGGGGAACCCTATGGCTACACCTTC	CASSTWTGEPYGYTF
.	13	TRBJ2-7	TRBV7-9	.	TGTGCCAGCAGCTTAGCGGGGGGTTACGAGCAGTACTTC	CASSLAGGYEQYF